This TCR beta chain came from a study of response to subunit inactivated influenza vaccine. TCRdb reprocessed the RT-PCR reads via MiXCR and lists one record per CDR3 protein. The top ten clones hold approximately 3% of a sample with about 540,000 distinct CDR3 sequences, around 25% of them seen once. The sample holds a few counts of this clonotype. CDR3 length: 13 amino acids. Germline assignment: CDR1 SNHLY and CDR2 FYNNEI. The V and J ends lost 7 bases and 5 bases respectively, with 14 bases between them. The data were also submitted as part of a second study, on T cells expressing NK-cell markers. From that study: Libraries used 5'RACE template switching adding universal primer site and UMIs.

The sequencing used CD4+ T cells sorted from PBMCs, collected roughly 12 days after vaccination. The clonotype comes from a man aged 50-60 years who received an inactivated influenza vaccine. The rearrangement joins TRBV2 to TRBJ1-2; possible D gene TRBD1, 6 bases. The CDR3 DNA follows: TGTGCCAGCACGGTGGGGGGCGCGTATGGCTACACCTTC. Its protein product is CASTVGGAYGYTF.